This T cell receptor beta chain was retrieved from a study of technical replicates of blood from a handful of donors. Using immunoSEQ multiplex PCR, the repertoire was profiled, and TCRdb retains in-frame clones only, with some absent. The data hold some 70,000 clones, with around 97% observed a single time. Germline assignment: CDR1 SEHNR and CDR2 FQNEAQ (reference sequence). The CDR3 covers 15 residues. The V gene end was trimmed by 5 bases and the J gene end by 7 bases; junction bases not matched to a gene: 7. This clonotype was obtained from a human donor in good health. Sequenced material: T cells isolated from PBMCs. The chain uses TRBV7-9 and TRBJ2-7; 14 positions match TRBD2. As DNA, the CDR3 is TGTGCCAGCAGCCAGGGGACTAGCGGGAGACAAGAGCAGTACTTC. This sequence encodes CASSQGTSGRQEQYF.